This T cell receptor (beta chain) is from a study of blood T cells in healthy people across ages. Trimming at V came to 5 bases and at J to 2 bases, leaving 5 bases not matched to a gene. Germline V gene sequence: CDR1 KGHSY, CDR2 FQNENV. The length of the CDR3 is 15 residues. Next came a second PCR, run for about 6 to 11 cycles, which used a sample-barcoded 5' primer along with a J-beta primer mix. TCRdb passed the 5' RACE reads through MiXCR, listing each CDR3 protein once. The repertoire consists of some 900,000 distinct CDR3 sequences, with 48% occurring once and the leading ten covering roughly 13%.

Material for sequencing was blood. The rearrangement uses TRBV16 and TRBJ2-5; 10 bases align to TRBD1. The receptor's source is a man in his thirties or forties in good health. As DNA, the CDR3 is TGTGCCAGCAGCAAGGGACAGGGGACACAAGAGACCCAGTACTTC. Translation: CASSKGQGTQETQYF.